This T cell receptor beta chain is from a study of T cell responses to AZD1222 COVID-19 vaccine. Sequencing was performed with immunoSEQ multiplex PCR; in TCRdb, only in-frame clones are kept and a portion is missing. Among 90,000 to 150,000 clones listed, about 93% were seen once. This sample comprised peripheral blood, obtained 28 days after the second dose of the MenACWY control vaccine. The receptor's source is an adult who received the MenACWY meningococcal vaccine as a control.

CDR3 loop: CASSYLWGSDSPLHF. The CDR3 DNA reads TGTGCCAGCAGTTACCTCTGGGGATCCGACTCACCCCTCCACTTT. This chain uses TRBV6-2 or TRBV6-3 with TRBJ1-6; D not resolved. V was shortened by 2 bases and J by 10 bases, with 15 bases between the two germline ends. CDR1 MNHEY and CDR2 SVGEGT come from the germline V gene. The CDR3 runs to 15 residues.